This entry lists 10 T cell receptor beta chains sequenced from one sample in a study of glioma-infiltrating T cells after dendritic cell vaccination. This sample's time point: after dendritic cell vaccination, including at tumor progression/relapse. Some clones are missing from TCRdb's copy, which holds only in-frame ones; the method was immunoSEQ multiplex PCR. Of roughly 60,000 clones listed, approximately 86% were seen once; the top ten hold 9.5% to 13%. The material was blood, obtained after dendritic cell vaccination. The source is a human donor with glioblastoma.

This clone was seen only once. The rearrangement uses TRBV12-5 and TRBJ1-3; 8 bases line up with TRBD1. The CDR3 extends over 14 amino acids. J lost 4 bases, V lost 6 bases, and 5 bases had no gene match. Germline V gene data show CDR1 as LGHNT and CDR2 as FRNRAP. In DNA, the CDR3 is TGTGCTAGTGGCCTGGGACAGGCAGGAAACACCATATATTTT. It is translated as CASGLGQAGNTIYF.

This clone was seen a handful of times. This sequence joins TRBV7-6 and TRBJ2-2; D may be TRBD1 (6 bases). The V gene's germline CDR1 is SGHVS and CDR2 FNYEAQ. V was cut by 6 bases and J by 1 base, with 9 bases left in between. This CDR3 contains 14 residues. The CDR3 region is CASRDRLNTGELFF. CDR3 bases: TGTGCCAGCAGGGACAGATTGAACACCGGGGAGCTGTTTTTT.

This chain joins TRBV27 and TRBJ2-1; D may be TRBD1 (6 bases). Germline CDR1 and CDR2: MNHEY and SMNVEV (reference sequence). The CDR3 consists of 13 residues. Deletions cut 5 bases from V and 5 bases from J, with 10 bases between. CDR3 amino acids: CASSLDRNNEQFF. The CDR3 DNA sequence: TGTGCCAGCAGTCTCGACAGGAACAATGAGCAGTTCTTC.

V is TRBV5-1 and J is TRBJ2-2; D is possibly TRBD2 (5 bases). CDR1 SGHRS and CDR2 YFSETQ come from the germline V gene. Trimming cost V 4 bases and J 7 bases, with 20 bases left between them. The CDR3 totals 16 residues. CDR3 bases: TGCGCCAGCAGCAGATCGGGTCAGCGGATTGACGGGGAGCTGTTTTTT. This translates into CASSRSGQRIDGELFF.

The rearrangement uses TRBV5-4 and TRBJ2-7; 8 bases map to TRBD1. V shed 0 bases, J shed 3 bases, and the junction held 5 bases outside the gene matches. The germline gives CDR1 SGHNT, CDR2 YYREEE (reference sequence). The CDR3 has 15 amino acids. The CDR3 loop reads CASSLGQGAFYEQYF. The CDR3 region has the DNA TGTGCCAGCAGCTTGGGGCAGGGGGCCTTCTACGAGCAGTACTTC.

The chain combines TRBV4-3 with TRBJ1-2, with 7 positions matching TRBD1. Germline V CDR1 and CDR2: LGHNA, YSLEER. The junction had 13 bases not matched to a gene; V was cut back by 1 base and J by 5 bases. The CDR3 runs to 17 residues. CDR3: CASSQVGAQGWGYGYTF. CDR3 bases: TGCGCCAGCAGCCAAGTAGGGGCACAGGGGTGGGGATATGGCTACACCTTC.

The chain is built from TRBV4-1 and TRBJ2-7; possible D gene TRBD1, 7 bases. The length of the CDR3 is 17 residues. The germline gives CDR1 MGHRA, CDR2 YSYEKL. The germline V and J ends were trimmed by 4 bases and 5 bases, with 24 bases remaining between them. The CDR3 coding sequence is TGCGCCAGCAGCCCCCACGGACAGGCTCCACCGGGGGACGAGCAGTACTTC. The encoded protein is CASSPHGQAPPGDEQYF.

V usage is TRBV9 and J usage is TRBJ2-7, with TRBD1 identical over 9 bases. The J segment lost 7 bases and the V segment lost 2 bases, leaving 7 bases of the junction unmatched. This CDR3 is 14 amino acids long. Germline CDR1 is SGDLS and CDR2 is YYNGEE. The CDR3 region has the DNA TGTGCCAGCAGCGTTTGGACAGGGGAGGGGGAGCAGTACTTC. It translates to CASSVWTGEGEQYF.

This clone showed up just a few times. This chain uses TRBV6-5 with TRBJ2-4; maybe TRBD1 (8 bases). CDR1 is MNHEY, CDR2 SVGAGI, per germline. The CDR3 spans 13 residues. Trimming pared 11 bases from V and 7 bases from J, leaving 18 bases between. DNA for the CDR3: TGTGCCGTTCGAACAGGGGGAGGGAACATTCAGTACTTC. Residues: CAVRTGGGNIQYF.

This clone was observed a handful of times. The V gene is TRBV30, the J gene TRBJ2-5; D not resolved. Germline CDR1 and CDR2: GTSNPN and SVGIG (reference sequence). The CDR3 sequence is 11 residues long. Trimming pared 6 bases from V and 6 bases from J, leaving 11 bases between. In nucleotides, the CDR3 is TGTGCCTGTCGAGAGTCGAAGACCCAGTACTTC. This sequence encodes CACRESKTQYF.